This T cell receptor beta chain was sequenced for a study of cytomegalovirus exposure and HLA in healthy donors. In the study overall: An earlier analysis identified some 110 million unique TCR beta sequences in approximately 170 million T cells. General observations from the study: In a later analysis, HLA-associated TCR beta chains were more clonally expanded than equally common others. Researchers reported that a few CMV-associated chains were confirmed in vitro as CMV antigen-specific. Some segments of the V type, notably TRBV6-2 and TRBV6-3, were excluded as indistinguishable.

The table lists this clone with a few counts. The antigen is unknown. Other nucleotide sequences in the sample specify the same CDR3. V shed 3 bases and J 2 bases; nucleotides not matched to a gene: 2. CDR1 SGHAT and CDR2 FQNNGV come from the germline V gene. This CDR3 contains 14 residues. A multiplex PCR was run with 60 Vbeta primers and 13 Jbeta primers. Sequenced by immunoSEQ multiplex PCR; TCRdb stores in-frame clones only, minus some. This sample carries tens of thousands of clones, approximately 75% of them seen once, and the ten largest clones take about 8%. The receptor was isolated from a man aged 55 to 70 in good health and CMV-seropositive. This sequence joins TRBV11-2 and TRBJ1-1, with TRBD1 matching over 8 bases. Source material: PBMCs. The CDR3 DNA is TGTGCCAGCAGCTTTGGACAGGGTAACACTGAAGCTTTCTTT. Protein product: CASSFGQGNTEAFF.